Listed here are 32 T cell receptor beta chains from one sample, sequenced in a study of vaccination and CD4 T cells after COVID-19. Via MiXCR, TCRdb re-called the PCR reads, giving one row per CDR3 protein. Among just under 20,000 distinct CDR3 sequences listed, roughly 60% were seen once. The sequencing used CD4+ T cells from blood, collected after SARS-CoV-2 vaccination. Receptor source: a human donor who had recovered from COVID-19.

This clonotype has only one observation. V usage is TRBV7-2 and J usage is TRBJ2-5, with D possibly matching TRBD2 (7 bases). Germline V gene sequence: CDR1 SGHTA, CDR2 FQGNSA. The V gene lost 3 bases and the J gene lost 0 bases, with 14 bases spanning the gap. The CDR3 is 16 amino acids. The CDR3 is CASSFGGRPDQETQYF. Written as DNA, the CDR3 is TGTGCCAGCAGCTTCGGGGGGCGGCCAGACCAAGAGACCCAGTACTTC. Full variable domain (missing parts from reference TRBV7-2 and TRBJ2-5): GAGVSQSPSNKVTEKGKDVELRCDPISGHTALYWYRQSLGQGLEFLIYFQGNSAPDKSGLPSDRFSAERTGGSVSTLTIQRTQQEDSAVYLCASSFGGRPDQETQYFGPGTRLLVL.

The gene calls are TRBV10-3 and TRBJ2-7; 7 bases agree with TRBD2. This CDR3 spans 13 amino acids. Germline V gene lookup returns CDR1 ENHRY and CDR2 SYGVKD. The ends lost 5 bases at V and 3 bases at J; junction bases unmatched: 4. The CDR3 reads CAISRGVGYEQYF. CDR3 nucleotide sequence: TGTGCCATCAGTCGGGGGGTCGGCTACGAGCAGTACTTC.

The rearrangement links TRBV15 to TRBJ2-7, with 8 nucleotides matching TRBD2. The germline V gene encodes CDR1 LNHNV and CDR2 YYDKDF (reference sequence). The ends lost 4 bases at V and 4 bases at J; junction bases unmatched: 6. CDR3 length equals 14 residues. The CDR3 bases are TGTGCCACCAGCACTTCGGGAGGGCCTTACGAGCAGTACTTC. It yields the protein CATSTSGGPYEQYF.

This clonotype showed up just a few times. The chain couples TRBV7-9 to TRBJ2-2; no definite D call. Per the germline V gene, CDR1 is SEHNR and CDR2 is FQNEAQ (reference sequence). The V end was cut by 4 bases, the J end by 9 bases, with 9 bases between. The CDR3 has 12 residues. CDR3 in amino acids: CASSWAERELFF. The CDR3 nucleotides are TGTGCCAGCAGCTGGGCAGAAAGGGAGCTGTTTTTT.

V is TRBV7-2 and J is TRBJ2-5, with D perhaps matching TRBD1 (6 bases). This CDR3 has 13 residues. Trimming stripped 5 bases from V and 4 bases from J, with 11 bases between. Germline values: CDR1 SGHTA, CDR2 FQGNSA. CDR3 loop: CASSLGQRETQYF. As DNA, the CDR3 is TGTGCCAGCAGCCTCGGACAGAGAGAGACCCAGTACTTC.

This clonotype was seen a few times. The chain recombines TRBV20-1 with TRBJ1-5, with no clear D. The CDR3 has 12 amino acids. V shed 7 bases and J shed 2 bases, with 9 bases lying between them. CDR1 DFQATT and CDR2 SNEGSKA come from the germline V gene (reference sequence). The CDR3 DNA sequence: TGCAGTGTCAGTTTCGGCAATCAGCCCCAGCATTTT. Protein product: CSVSFGNQPQHF.

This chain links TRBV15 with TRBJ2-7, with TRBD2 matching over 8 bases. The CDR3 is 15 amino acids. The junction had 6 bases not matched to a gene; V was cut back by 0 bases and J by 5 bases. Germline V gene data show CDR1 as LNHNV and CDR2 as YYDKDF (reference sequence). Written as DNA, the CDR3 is TGTGCCACCAGCAGAGATCGGGAGGGGCCGGACGAGCAGTACTTC. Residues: CATSRDREGPDEQYF.

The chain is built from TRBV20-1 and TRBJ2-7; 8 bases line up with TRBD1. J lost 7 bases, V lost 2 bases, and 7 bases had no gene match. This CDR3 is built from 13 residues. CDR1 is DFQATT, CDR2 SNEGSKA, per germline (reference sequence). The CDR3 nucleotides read TGCAGTGCTAGAAGGCAGGGGGCAGGGGAGCAGTACTTC. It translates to CSARRQGAGEQYF.

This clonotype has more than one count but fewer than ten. The CDR3 sequence: CSADRATGWDGYTF. The CDR3 nucleotides are TGCAGTGCCGACAGGGCGACGGGGTGGGATGGCTACACCTTC. V and J are TRBV20-1 and TRBJ1-2, with 7 bases identical to TRBD1. The V and J ends lost 6 bases and 6 bases, in that order; junction bases with no gene match: 13. The CDR3 runs 14 residues. Germline V lookup: CDR1 DFQATT, CDR2 SNEGSKA (reference sequence).

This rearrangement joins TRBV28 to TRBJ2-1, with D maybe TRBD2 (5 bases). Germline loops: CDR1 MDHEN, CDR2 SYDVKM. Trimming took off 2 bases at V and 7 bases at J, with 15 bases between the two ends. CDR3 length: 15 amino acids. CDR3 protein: CASSLGEYISNEQFF. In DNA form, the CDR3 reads TGTGCCAGCAGTTTAGGGGAGTATATCAGTAATGAGCAGTTCTTC.

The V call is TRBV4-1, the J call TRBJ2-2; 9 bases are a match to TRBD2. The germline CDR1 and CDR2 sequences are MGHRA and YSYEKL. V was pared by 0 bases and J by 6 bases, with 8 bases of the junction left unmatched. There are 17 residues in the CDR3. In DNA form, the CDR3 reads TGCGCCAGCAGCCAAGAGCTGAGGACTAGCGCTTCCGGGGAGCTGTTTTTT. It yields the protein CASSQELRTSASGELFF.

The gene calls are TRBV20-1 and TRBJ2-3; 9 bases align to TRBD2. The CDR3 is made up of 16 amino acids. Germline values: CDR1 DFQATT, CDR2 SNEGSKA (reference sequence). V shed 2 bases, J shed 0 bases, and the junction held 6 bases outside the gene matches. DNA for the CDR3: TGCAGTGCTAGAAGACAAGCGGGAGGCAGCACAGATACGCAGTATTTT. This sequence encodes CSARRQAGGSTDTQYF.

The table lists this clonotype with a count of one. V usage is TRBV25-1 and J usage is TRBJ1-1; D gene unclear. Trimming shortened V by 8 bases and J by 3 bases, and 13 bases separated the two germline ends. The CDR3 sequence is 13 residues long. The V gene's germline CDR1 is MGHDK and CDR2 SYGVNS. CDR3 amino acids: CASASELDTEAFF. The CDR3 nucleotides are TGTGCCAGCGCCTCTGAACTTGACACTGAAGCTTTCTTT.

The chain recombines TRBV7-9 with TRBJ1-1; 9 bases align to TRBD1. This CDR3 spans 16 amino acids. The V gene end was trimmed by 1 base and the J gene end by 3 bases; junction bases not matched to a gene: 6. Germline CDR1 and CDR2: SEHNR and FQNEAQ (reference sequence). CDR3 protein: CASSLGWGQGDTEAFF. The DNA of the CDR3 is TGTGCCAGCAGCTTAGGGTGGGGACAGGGAGACACTGAAGCTTTCTTT.

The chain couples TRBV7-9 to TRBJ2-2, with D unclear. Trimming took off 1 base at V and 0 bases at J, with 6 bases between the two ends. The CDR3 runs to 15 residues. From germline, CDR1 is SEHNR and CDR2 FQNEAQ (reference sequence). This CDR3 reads CASSLDLSNTGELFF. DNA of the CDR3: TGTGCCAGCAGCTTAGACCTCTCGAACACCGGGGAGCTGTTTTTT.

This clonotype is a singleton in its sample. CDR3 sequence: CSATVNPYEQYF. In DNA form, the CDR3 reads TGCAGTGCTACCGTTAACCCCTACGAGCAGTACTTC. V gene TRBV20-1 combines with J gene TRBJ2-7; unclear D gene. Trimming took off 4 bases at V and 2 bases at J, with 9 bases between the two ends. Looked up from germline, CDR1 is DFQATT and CDR2 is SNEGSKA (reference sequence). CDR3 size: 12 residues.

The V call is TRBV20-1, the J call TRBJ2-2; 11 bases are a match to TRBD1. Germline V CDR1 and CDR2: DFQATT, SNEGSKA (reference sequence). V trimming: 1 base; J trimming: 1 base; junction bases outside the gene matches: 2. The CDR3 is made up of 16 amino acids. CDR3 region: CSARVDRGRNTGELFF. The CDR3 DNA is TGCAGTGCTAGAGTGGACAGGGGGCGGAACACCGGGGAGCTGTTTTTT.

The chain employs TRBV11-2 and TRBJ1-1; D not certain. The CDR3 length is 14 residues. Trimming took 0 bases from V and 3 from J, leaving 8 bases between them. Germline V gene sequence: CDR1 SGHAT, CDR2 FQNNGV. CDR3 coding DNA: TGTGCCAGCAGCTTAGACGGCGGGCACACTGAAGCTTTCTTT. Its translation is CASSLDGGHTEAFF. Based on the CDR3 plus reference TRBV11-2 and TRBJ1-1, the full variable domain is EAGVAQSPRYKIIEKRQSVAFWCNPISGHATLYWYQQILGQGPKLLIQFQNNGVVDDSQLPKDRFSAERLKGVDSTLKIQPAKLEDSAVYLCASSLDGGHTEAFFGQGTRLTVV.

As DNA, the CDR3 is TGCAGCGGGTATACTCGACTAGCGAGAGTCAATGAGCAGTTCTTC. The encoded protein is CSGYTRLARVNEQFF. The chain recombines TRBV29-1 with TRBJ2-1, with 8 positions matching TRBD2. The CDR3 totals 15 residues. J was trimmed by 6 bases and V by 7 bases; bases with no gene match: 14. The germline CDR1 and CDR2 sequences are SQVTM and ANQGSEA.

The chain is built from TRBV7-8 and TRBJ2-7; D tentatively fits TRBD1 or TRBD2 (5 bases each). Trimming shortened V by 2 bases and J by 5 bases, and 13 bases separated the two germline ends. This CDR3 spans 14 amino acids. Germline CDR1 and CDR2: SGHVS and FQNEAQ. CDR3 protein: CASSLSQGRNEQYF. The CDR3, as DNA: TGTGCCAGCAGCTTATCGCAGGGACGGAACGAGCAGTACTTC.

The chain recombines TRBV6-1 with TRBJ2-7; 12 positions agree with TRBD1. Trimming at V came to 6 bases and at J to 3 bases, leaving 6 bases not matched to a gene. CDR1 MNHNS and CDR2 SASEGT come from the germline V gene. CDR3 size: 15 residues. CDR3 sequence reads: CASRPGTGGFYEQYF. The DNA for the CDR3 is TGTGCCAGCAGACCCGGGACAGGGGGCTTCTACGAGCAGTACTTC.

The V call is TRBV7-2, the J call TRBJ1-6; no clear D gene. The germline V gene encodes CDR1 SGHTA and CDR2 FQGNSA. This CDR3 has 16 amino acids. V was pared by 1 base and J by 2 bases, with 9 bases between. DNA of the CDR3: TGTGCCAGCAGCTTAGACGGATACGCCTATAATTCACCCCTCCACTTT. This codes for CASSLDGYAYNSPLHF.

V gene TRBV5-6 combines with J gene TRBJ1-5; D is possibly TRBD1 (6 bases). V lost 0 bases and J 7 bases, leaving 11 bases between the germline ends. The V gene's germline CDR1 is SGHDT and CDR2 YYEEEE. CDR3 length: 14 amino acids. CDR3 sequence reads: CASSLAGAGQPQHF. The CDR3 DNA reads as TGTGCCAGCAGCTTGGCGGGGGCCGGGCAGCCCCAGCATTTT.

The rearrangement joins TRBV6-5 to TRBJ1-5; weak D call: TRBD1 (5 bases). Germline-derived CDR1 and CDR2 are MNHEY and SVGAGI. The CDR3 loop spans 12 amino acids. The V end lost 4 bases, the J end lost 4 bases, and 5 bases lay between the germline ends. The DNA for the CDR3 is TGTGCCAGCAGTTCAGGGAATCAGCCCCAGCATTTT. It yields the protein CASSSGNQPQHF.

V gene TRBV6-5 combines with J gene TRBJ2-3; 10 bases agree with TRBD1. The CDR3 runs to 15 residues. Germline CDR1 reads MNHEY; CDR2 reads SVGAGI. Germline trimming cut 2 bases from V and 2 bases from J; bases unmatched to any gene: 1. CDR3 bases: TGTGCCAGCAGTTACGGGACAGGGGACACAGATACGCAGTATTTT. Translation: CASSYGTGDTDTQYF.

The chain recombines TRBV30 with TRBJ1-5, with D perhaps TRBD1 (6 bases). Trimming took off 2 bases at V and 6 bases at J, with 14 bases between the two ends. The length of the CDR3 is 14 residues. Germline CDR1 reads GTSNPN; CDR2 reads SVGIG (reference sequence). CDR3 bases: TGTGCCTGGAGTTACAGGGAGAGTGGTCAGCCCCAGCATTTT. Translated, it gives CAWSYRESGQPQHF.

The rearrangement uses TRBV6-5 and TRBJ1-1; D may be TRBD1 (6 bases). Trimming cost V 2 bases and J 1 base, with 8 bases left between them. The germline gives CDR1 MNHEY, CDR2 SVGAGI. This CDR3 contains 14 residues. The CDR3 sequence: CASSYSRGNTEAFF. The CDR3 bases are TGTGCCAGCAGTTACAGCAGGGGGAACACTGAAGCTTTCTTT.

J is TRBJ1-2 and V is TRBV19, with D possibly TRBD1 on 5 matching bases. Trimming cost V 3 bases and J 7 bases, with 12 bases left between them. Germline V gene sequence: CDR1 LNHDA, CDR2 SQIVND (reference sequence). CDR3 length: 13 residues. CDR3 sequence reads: CASSIEGRRGYTF. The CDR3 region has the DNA TGTGCCAGTAGTATCGAGGGACGGCGTGGCTACACCTTC.

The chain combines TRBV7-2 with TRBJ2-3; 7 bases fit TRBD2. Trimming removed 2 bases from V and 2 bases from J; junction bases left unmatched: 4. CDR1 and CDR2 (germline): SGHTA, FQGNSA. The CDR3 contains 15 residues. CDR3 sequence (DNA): TGTGCCAGCAGCTTACTAGCGGAGCTCACAGATACGCAGTATTTT. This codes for CASSLLAELTDTQYF.

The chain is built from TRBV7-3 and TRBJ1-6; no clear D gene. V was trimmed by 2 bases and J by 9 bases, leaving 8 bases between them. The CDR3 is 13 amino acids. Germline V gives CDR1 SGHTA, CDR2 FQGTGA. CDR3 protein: CASSLVNGSPLHF. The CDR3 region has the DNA TGTGCCAGCAGCTTAGTCAACGGTTCACCCCTCCACTTT.

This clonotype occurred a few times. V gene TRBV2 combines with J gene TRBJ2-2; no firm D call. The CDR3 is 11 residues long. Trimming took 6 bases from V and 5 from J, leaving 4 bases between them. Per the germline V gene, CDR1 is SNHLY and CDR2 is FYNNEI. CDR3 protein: CASRDTGELFF. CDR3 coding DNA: TGTGCCAGCAGGGATACCGGGGAGCTGTTTTTT.

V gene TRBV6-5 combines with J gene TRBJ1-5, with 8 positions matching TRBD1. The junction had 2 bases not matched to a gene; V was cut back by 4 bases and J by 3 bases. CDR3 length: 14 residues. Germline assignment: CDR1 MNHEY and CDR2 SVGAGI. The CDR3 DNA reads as TGTGCCAGCAGTTTGACAGGGGCCAATCAGCCCCAGCATTTT. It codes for CASSLTGANQPQHF.